One TCR beta chain is described in this entry. The antigen is undetermined. The data were taken from a study of response to subunit inactivated influenza vaccine. TCRdb re-derived calls from the RT-PCR reads in MiXCR, one entry per CDR3 protein. The sample has approximately 530,000 distinct CDR3 sequences, 13% seen once. The germline V and J ends were trimmed by 2 bases and 4 bases, with 11 bases remaining between them. Germline V gives CDR1 MNHEY, CDR2 SVGAGI. CDR3 length equals 14 residues. Regarding the study as a whole: Only a handful of new T cells, the authors suggested, are recruited with each seasonal influenza vaccination.

The receptor comes from a man in his forties or fifties who received an inactivated influenza vaccine. The material was PBMCs from blood, obtained about 40 days after vaccination. J is TRBJ1-2 and V is TRBV6-5; D unclear. The CDR3 sequence is CASSYRMGSYGYTF. The CDR3 nucleotides are TGTGCCAGCAGTTACCGGATGGGGTCCTATGGCTACACCTTC.